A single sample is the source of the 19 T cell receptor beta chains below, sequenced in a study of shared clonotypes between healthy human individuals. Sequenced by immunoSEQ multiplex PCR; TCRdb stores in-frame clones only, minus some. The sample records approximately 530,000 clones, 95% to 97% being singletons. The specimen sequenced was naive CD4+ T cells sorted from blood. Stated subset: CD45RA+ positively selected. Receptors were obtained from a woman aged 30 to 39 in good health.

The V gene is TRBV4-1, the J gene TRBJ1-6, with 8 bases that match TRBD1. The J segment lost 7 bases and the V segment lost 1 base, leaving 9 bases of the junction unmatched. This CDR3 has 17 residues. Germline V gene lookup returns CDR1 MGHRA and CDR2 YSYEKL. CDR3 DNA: TGCGCCAGCAGCCAAGGCGGCCGGGGACAGGCAAATTCACCCCTCCACTTT. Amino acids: CASSQGGRGQANSPLHF.

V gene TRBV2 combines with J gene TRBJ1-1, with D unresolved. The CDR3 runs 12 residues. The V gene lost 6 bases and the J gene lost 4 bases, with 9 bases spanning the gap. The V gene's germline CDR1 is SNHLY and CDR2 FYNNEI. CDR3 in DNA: TGTGCCAGCAGCCGTTCCGCCACTGAAGCTTTCTTT. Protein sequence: CASSRSATEAFF.

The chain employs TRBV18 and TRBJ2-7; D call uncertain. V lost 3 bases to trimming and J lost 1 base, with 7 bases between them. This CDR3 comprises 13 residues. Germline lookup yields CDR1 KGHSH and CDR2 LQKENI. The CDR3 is CASSPGVSYEQYF. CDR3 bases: TGTGCCAGCTCACCTGGGGTGTCCTACGAGCAGTACTTC.

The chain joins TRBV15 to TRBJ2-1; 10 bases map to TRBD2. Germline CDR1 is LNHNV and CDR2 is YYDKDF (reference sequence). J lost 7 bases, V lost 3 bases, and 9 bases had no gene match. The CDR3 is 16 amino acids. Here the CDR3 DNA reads TGTGCCACCAGCAGCGAGGCTAGCGGGAGTTGGAATGAGCAGTTCTTC. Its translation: CATSSEASGSWNEQFF.

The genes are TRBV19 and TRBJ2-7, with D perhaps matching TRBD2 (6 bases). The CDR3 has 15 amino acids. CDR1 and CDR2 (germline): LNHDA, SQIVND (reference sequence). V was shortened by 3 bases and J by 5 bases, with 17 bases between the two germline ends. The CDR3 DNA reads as TGTGCCAGTAGTATCATCTCGGGGTCGGGAGACGAGCAGTACTTC. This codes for CASSIISGSGDEQYF.

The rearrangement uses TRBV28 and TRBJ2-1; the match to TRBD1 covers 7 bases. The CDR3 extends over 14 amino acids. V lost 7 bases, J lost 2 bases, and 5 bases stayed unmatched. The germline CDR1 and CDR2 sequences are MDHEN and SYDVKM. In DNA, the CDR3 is TGTGCCAGCACCTCCGGGACAGCCTACAATGAGCAGTTCTTC. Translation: CASTSGTAYNEQFF.

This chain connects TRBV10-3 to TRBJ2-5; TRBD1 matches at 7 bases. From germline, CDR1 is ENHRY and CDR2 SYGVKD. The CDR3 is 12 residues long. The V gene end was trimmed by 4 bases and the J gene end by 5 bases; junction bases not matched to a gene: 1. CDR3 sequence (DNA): TGTGCCATCAGTGGCAGGGGGGAGACCCAGTACTTC. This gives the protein CAISGRGETQYF.

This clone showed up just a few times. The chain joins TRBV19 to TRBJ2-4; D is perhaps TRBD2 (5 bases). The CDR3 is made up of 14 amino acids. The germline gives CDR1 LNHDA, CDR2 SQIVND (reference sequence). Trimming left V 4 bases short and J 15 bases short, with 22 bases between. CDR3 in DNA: TGTGCCAGTAGTACGCCAGGCCAGGCGGGCTTTTGGTACTTC. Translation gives CASSTPGQAGFWYF.

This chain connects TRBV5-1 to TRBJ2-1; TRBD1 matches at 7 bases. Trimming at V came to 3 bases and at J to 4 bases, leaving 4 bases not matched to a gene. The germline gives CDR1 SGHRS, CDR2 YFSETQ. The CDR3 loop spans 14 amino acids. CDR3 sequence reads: CASSWDSPYNEQFF. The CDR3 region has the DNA TGCGCCAGCAGCTGGGACAGTCCATACAATGAGCAGTTCTTC.

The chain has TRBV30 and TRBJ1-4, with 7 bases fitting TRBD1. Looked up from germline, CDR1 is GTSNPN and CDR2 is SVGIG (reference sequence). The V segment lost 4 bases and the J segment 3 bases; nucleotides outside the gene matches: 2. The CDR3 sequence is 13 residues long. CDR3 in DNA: TGTGCCTGGAACAGGGGTGCTAATGAAAAACTGTTTTTT. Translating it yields CAWNRGANEKLFF.

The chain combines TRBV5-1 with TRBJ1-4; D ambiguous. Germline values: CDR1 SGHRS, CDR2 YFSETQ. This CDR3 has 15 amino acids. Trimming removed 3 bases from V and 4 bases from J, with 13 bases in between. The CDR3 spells CASSSRTAYNEKLFF. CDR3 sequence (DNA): TGCGCCAGCAGCTCTAGGACCGCTTATAATGAAAAACTGTTTTTT.

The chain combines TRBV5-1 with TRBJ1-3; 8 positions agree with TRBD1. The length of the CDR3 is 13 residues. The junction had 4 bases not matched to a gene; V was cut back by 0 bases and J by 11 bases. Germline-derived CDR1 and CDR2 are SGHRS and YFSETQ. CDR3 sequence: CASSLEGQVAIYF. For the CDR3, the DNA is TGCGCCAGCAGCTTGGAGGGACAGGTGGCCATATATTTT.

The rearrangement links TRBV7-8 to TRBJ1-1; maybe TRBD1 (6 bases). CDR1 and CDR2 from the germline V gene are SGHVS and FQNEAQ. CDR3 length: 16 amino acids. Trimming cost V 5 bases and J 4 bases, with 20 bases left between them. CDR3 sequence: CASSPWGRRSGTEAFF. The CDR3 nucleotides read TGTGCCAGCAGCCCCTGGGGGCGTCGGAGTGGCACTGAAGCTTTCTTT.

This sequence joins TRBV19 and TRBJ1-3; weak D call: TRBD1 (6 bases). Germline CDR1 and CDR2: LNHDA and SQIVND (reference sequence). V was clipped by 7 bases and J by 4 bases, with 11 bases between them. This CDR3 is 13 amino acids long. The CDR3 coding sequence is TGTGCCAGTACATGGGACAACGGAAACACCATATATTTT. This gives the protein CASTWDNGNTIYF.

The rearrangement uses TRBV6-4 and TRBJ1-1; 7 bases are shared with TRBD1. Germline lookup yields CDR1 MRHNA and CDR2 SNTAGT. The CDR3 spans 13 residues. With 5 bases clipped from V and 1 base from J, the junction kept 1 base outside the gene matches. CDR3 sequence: CASSTGANTEAFF. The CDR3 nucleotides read TGTGCCAGCAGTACAGGGGCGAACACTGAAGCTTTCTTT.

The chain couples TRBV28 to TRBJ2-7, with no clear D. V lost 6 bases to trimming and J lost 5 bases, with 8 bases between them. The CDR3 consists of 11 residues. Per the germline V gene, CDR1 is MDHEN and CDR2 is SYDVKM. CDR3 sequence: CASSRGNEQYF. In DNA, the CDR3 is TGTGCCAGCAGCCGTGGGAACGAGCAGTACTTC. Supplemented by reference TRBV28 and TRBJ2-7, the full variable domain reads DVKVTQSSRYLVKRTGEKVFLECVQDMDHENMFWYRQDPGLGLRLIYFSYDVKMKEKGDIPEGYSVSREKKERFSLILESASTNQTSMYLCASSRGNEQYFGPGTRLTVT.

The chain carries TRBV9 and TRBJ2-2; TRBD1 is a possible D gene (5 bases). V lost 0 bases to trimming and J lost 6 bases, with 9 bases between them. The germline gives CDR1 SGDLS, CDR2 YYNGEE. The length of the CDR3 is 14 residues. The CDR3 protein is CASSVDQGPGELFF. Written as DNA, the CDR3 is TGTGCCAGCAGCGTAGACCAGGGTCCCGGGGAGCTGTTTTTT.

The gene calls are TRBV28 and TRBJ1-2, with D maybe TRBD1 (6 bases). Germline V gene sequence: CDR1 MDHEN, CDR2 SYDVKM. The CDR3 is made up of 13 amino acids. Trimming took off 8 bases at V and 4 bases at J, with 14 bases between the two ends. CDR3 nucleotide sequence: TGTGCCAGCTATGGGGGCGTAGGCTATGGCTACACCTTC. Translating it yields CASYGGVGYGYTF.

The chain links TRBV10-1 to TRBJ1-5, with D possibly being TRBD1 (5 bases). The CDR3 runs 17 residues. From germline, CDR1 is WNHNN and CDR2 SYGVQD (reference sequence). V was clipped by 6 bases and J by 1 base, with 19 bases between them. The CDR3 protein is CASRPETGRGSNQPQHF. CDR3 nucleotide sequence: TGCGCCAGCAGACCAGAGACGGGGCGGGGCAGCAATCAGCCCCAGCATTTT.